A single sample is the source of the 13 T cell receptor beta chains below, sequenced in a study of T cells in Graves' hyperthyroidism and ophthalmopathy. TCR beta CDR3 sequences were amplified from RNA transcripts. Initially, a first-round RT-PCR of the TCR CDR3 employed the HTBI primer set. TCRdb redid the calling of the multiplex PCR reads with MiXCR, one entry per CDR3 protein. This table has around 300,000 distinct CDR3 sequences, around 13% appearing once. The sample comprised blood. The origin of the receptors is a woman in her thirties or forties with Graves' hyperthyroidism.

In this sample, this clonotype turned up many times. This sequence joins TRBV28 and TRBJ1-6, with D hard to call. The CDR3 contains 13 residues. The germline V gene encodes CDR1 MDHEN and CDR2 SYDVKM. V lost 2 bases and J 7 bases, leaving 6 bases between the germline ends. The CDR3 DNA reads TGTGCCAGCAGTTTACAGCGGAATTCACCCCTCCACTTT. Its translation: CASSLQRNSPLHF.

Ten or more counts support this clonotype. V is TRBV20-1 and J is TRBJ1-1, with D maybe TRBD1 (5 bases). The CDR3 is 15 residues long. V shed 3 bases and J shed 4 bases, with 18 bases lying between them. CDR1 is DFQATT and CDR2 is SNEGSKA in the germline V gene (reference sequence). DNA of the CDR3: TGCAGTGCTAGCGGGGCCTTCATCTCGCGCACTGAAGCTTTCTTT. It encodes CSASGAFISRTEAFF.

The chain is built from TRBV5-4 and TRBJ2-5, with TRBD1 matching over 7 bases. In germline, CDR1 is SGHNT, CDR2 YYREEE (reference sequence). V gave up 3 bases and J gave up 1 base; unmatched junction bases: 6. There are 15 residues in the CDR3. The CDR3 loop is CASSSKTGLQETQYF. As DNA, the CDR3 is TGTGCCAGCAGCTCGAAGACAGGGCTCCAAGAGACCCAGTACTTC.

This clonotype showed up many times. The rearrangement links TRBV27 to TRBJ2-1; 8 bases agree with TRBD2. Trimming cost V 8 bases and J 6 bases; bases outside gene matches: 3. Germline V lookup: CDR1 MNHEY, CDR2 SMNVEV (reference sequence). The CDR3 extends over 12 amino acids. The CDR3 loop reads CASATSGNEQFF. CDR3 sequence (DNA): TGTGCCAGCGCCACTAGCGGCAATGAGCAGTTCTTC.

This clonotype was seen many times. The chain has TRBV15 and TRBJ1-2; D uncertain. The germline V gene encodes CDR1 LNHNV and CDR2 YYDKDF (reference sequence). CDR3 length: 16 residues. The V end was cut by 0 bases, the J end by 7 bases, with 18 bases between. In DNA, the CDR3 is TGTGCCACCAGCAGAGATTTGACCCACTCGGCCGGTGGCTACACCTTC. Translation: CATSRDLTHSAGGYTF. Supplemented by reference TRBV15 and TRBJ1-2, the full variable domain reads DAMVIQNPRYQVTQFGKPVTLSCSQTLNHNVMYWYQQKSSQAPKLLFHYYDKDFNNEADTPDNFQSRRPNTSFCFLDIRSPGLGDTAMYLCATSRDLTHSAGGYTFGSGTRLTVV.

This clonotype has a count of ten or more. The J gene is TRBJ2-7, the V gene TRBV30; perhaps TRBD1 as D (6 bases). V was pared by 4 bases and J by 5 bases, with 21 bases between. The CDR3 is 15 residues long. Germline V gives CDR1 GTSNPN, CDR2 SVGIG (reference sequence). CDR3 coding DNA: TGTGCCTGGACCCCAGGGGCCCTTTCCGCAGACGAGCAGTACTTC. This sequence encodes CAWTPGALSADEQYF.

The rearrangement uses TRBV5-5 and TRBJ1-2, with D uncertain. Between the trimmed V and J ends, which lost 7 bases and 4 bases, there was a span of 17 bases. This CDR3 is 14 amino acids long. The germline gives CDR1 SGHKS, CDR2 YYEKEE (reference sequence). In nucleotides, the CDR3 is TGTGCCAGCGACGGGCGTGGGGTTGGCTATGGCTACACCTTC. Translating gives CASDGRGVGYGYTF.

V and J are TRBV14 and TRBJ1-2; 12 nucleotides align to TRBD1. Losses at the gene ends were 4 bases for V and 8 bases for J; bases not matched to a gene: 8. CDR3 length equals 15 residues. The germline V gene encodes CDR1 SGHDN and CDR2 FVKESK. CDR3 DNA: TGTGCCAGCAGCCCCCAAGGGACAGGGGGCTTCGGCTACACCTTC. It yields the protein CASSPQGTGGFGYTF.

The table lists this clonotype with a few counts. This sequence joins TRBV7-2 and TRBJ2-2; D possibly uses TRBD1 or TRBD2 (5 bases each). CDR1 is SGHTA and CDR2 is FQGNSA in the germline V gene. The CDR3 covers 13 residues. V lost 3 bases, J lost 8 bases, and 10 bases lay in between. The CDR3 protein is CASSLGPGGELFF. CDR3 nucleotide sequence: TGTGCCAGCAGCTTGGGACCAGGGGGGGAGCTGTTTTTT.

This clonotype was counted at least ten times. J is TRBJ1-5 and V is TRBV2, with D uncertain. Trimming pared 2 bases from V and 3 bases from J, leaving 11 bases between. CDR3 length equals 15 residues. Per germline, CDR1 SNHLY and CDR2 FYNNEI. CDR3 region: CASSELHRPNQPQHF. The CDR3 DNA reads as TGTGCCAGCAGTGAACTCCACAGACCCAATCAGCCCCAGCATTTT.

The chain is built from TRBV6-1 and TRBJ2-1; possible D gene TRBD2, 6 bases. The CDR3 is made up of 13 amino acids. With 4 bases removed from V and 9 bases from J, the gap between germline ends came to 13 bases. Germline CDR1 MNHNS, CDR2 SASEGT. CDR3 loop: CASSVTGLSEQFF. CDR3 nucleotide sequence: TGTGCCAGCAGTGTAACGGGACTTAGTGAGCAGTTCTTC.

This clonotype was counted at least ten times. CDR3 in DNA: TGCAGTGCTCCTCCCTCCACTAGCGGGAACACAGATACGCAGTATTTT. This gives the protein CSAPPSTSGNTDTQYF. V and J are TRBV20-1 and TRBJ2-3, with 10 bases aligning to TRBD2. Germline V gives CDR1 DFQATT, CDR2 SNEGSKA (reference sequence). The CDR3 sequence is 16 residues long. V shed 5 bases, J shed 2 bases, and the junction held 10 bases outside the gene matches.

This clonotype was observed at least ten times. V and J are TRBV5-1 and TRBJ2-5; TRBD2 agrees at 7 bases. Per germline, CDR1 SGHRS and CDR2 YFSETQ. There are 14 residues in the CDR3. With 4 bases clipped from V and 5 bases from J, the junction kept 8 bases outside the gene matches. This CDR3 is CASSLGTTGETQYF. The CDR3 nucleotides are TGCGCCAGCAGCCTCGGGACTACTGGGGAGACCCAGTACTTC.